These 31 T cell receptor beta chains originate from one sample sequenced in a study of blood T cell repertoires in COVID-19. Some clones are missing from TCRdb's copy, which holds only in-frame ones; the method was immunoSEQ multiplex PCR. Of 300,000 to 350,000 clones in the sample, around 82% were seen once. What was sequenced was peripheral blood. These receptors originate from a man aged 25-45 years with active or convalescent COVID-19.

This rearrangement joins TRBV4-2 to TRBJ2-2; TRBD1 might be the D (6 bases). The germline V gene has CDR1 LGHNA and CDR2 YNFKEQ. V was cut by 4 bases and J by 0 bases, with 12 bases left in between. The CDR3 extends over 16 amino acids. CDR3: CASSPTWTANTGELFF. The DNA for the CDR3 is TGTGCCAGCAGCCCGACCTGGACAGCGAACACCGGGGAGCTGTTTTTT.

V usage is TRBV28 and J usage is TRBJ2-5; TRBD1 matches at 10 bases. Looked up from germline, CDR1 is MDHEN and CDR2 is SYDVKM. This CDR3 has 16 residues. J gave up 4 bases and V 5 bases, and 10 bases lay outside the gene matches. CDR3 sequence reads: CASSIPGTGDRETQYF. The CDR3 DNA sequence: TGTGCCAGCAGTATCCCCGGGACAGGGGATCGAGAGACCCAGTACTTC.

The J gene is TRBJ2-2, the V gene TRBV6-1; TRBD1 might be the D (6 bases). Germline V CDR1 and CDR2: MNHNS, SASEGT. Trimming shortened V by 2 bases and J by 6 bases, and 19 bases separated the two germline ends. The CDR3 loop spans 17 amino acids. The CDR3 coding sequence is TGTGCCAGCAGTGAAACAGGGTTATATTTCCGCGCCGGGGAGCTGTTTTTT. Protein: CASSETGLYFRAGELFF.

The chain has TRBV27 and TRBJ2-5; TRBD1 aligns across 9 bases. The CDR3 is made up of 15 amino acids. Per germline, CDR1 MNHEY and CDR2 SMNVEV (reference sequence). V shed 4 bases and J 5 bases; nucleotides not matched to a gene: 8. The CDR3 DNA reads TGTGCCAGCAGTTCACTAACAGGGGGCTGGGAGACCCAGTACTTC. Amino acids: CASSSLTGGWETQYF.

J is TRBJ2-2 and V is TRBV29-1; 7 bases line up with TRBD2. The CDR3 covers 14 residues. The V gene's germline CDR1 is SQVTM and CDR2 ANQGSEA. V trimming: 4 bases; J trimming: 3 bases; junction bases outside the gene matches: 5. CDR3 coding DNA: TGCAGCGTTGGGGCTAGCGGATACACCGGGGAGCTGTTTTTT. It codes for CSVGASGYTGELFF.

This clone was counted a single time. The chain couples TRBV2 to TRBJ1-3; D remains ambiguous. Germline loops: CDR1 SNHLY, CDR2 FYNNEI. There are 15 residues in the CDR3. The V end was cut by 1 base, the J end by 0 bases, with 7 bases between. The CDR3 loop is CASSEVRLSGNTIYF. The CDR3 DNA follows: TGTGCCAGCAGTGAAGTCAGACTCTCTGGAAACACCATATATTTT.

The chain links TRBV5-6 to TRBJ1-3; unclear D gene. The CDR3 contains 16 residues. Looked up from germline, CDR1 is SGHDT and CDR2 is YYEEEE. V lost 3 bases to trimming and J lost 5 bases, with 18 bases between them. For the CDR3, the DNA is TGTGCCAGCAGCTCCCAAGTGGTGGCGGTTAGAAACACCATATATTTT. This encodes CASSSQVVAVRNTIYF.

This clone was found a few times. The J gene is TRBJ1-6, the V gene TRBV4-2, with D unclear. This CDR3 spans 13 amino acids. The V gene's germline CDR1 is LGHNA and CDR2 YNFKEQ. V was trimmed by 0 bases and J by 8 bases, leaving 5 bases between them. CDR3 sequence reads: CASSQERDSPLHF. DNA of the CDR3: TGTGCCAGCAGCCAAGAGAGGGATTCACCCCTCCACTTT.

This clone was detected only once. The J gene is TRBJ2-5, the V gene TRBV4-1; possible D gene TRBD2, 6 bases. V lost 4 bases to trimming and J lost 4 bases, with 19 bases between them. Germline CDR1 is MGHRA and CDR2 is YSYEKL. The CDR3 sequence is 16 residues long. The CDR3 loop is CASSPGVRAEGETQYF. The CDR3 nucleotides are TGCGCCAGCAGCCCGGGGGTACGAGCCGAGGGAGAGACCCAGTACTTC.

The chain employs TRBV3-1 (or the pseudogene TRBV3-2) and TRBJ1-5; D perhaps matches TRBD1 (5 bases). Trimming left V 0 bases short and J 6 bases short, with 18 bases between. Germline V gene data show CDR1 as LGHDT and CDR2 as YNNKEL (reference sequence). The CDR3 consists of 17 residues. The CDR3, as DNA: TGTGCCAGCAGCCAAGATAGCTGGGGGGTTCATATTCAGCCCCAGCATTTT. Encoded protein: CASSQDSWGVHIQPQHF.

Only a few counts were recorded for this clone. The chain employs TRBV4-1 and TRBJ2-7, with D hard to call. V lost 1 base to trimming and J lost 6 bases, with 16 bases between them. The V gene's germline CDR1 is MGHRA and CDR2 YSYEKL. The CDR3 runs 15 residues. The DNA for the CDR3 is TGCGCCAGCAGCCAAGCAGGCCTGGCTGGGTCCGAGCAGTACTTC. Its protein product is CASSQAGLAGSEQYF.

The V call is TRBV6-5, the J call TRBJ1-6, with D perhaps matching TRBD1 (6 bases). Germline V gives CDR1 MNHEY, CDR2 SVGAGI. This CDR3 contains 15 residues. V was pared by 4 bases and J by 8 bases, with 15 bases between. CDR3 sequence reads: CASSFNQGKDSPLHF. For the CDR3, the DNA is TGTGCCAGCAGTTTTAACCAGGGGAAGGATTCACCCCTCCACTTT.

The V gene is TRBV7-9, the J gene TRBJ2-6; 7 bases are a match to TRBD2. CDR3 length: 16 residues. Germline V gene sequence: CDR1 SEHNR, CDR2 FQNEAQ (reference sequence). V was pared by 4 bases and J by 2 bases, with 5 bases of the junction left unmatched. CDR3 loop: CASSSGGEAGANVLTF. The CDR3, as DNA: TGTGCCAGCAGCTCTGGGGGGGAGGCTGGGGCCAACGTCCTGACTTTC.

The chain recombines TRBV6-1 with TRBJ2-3, with unresolved D. V was shortened by 2 bases and J by 5 bases, with 5 bases between the two germline ends. Germline V CDR1 and CDR2: MNHNS, SASEGT. This CDR3 has 12 residues. The CDR3 DNA reads TGTGCCAGCAGTGAAATACAAGATACGCAGTATTTT. Translated: CASSEIQDTQYF.

This clone came up a few times. The chain employs TRBV7-8 and TRBJ2-2; weak D call: TRBD1 (5 bases). Looked up from germline, CDR1 is SGHVS and CDR2 is FQNEAQ. This CDR3 is built from 14 residues. Trimming pared 4 bases from V and 4 bases from J, leaving 10 bases between. The chain's CDR3 is CASSWGGRTGELFF. DNA of the CDR3: TGTGCCAGCAGCTGGGGCGGACGCACCGGGGAGCTGTTTTTT. The variable domain in full, with the rest retrieved from reference TRBV7-8 and TRBJ2-2, is GAGVSQSPRYKVAKRGQDVALRCDPISGHVSLFWYQQALGQGPEFLTYFQNEAQLDKSGLPSDRFFAERPEGSVSTLKIQRTQQEDSAVYLCASSWGGRTGELFFGEGSRLTVL.

This clone was observed a handful of times. The J gene is TRBJ1-5, the V gene TRBV7-8; D is perhaps TRBD1 (5 bases). This CDR3 has 15 residues. Trimming stripped 1 base from V and 1 base from J, with 8 bases between. Germline CDR1 reads SGHVS; CDR2 reads FQNEAQ. The CDR3 DNA reads TGTGCCAGCAGCTTAGTCAGGGAAAGCAATCAGCCCCAGCATTTT. The encoded protein is CASSLVRESNQPQHF. Drawing the rest from reference TRBV7-8 and TRBJ1-5, the complete variable domain is GAGVSQSPRYKVAKRGQDVALRCDPISGHVSLFWYQQALGQGPEFLTYFQNEAQLDKSGLPSDRFFAERPEGSVSTLKIQRTQQEDSAVYLCASSLVRESNQPQHFGDGTRLSIL.

This rearrangement joins TRBV4-1 to TRBJ1-2, with unresolved D. V was clipped by 1 base and J by 1 base, with 4 bases between them. Germline CDR1 and CDR2: MGHRA and YSYEKL. The CDR3 is 13 residues long. The CDR3 here is CASSQVSNYGYTF. The DNA for the CDR3 is TGCGCCAGCAGCCAAGTGAGTAACTATGGCTACACCTTC.

This clone was seen a few times. The chain recombines TRBV27 with TRBJ2-1, with a possible D match to TRBD2 (5 bases). The CDR3 runs to 13 residues. From germline, CDR1 is MNHEY and CDR2 SMNVEV (reference sequence). Trimming removed 5 bases from V and 8 bases from J, with 13 bases in between. The CDR3 protein is CASSPSSGDEQFF. As DNA, the CDR3 is TGTGCCAGCAGTCCCAGCAGCGGCGATGAGCAGTTCTTC.

The chain uses TRBV5-4 and TRBJ2-1; D perhaps matches TRBD2 (6 bases). The CDR3 runs to 14 residues. Germline V gene lookup returns CDR1 SGHNT and CDR2 YYREEE (reference sequence). Between the trimmed V and J ends, which lost 2 bases and 5 bases, there was a span of 11 bases. The CDR3 protein is CASSFRLVNNEQFF. Here the CDR3 DNA reads TGTGCCAGCAGCTTCCGACTAGTCAACAATGAGCAGTTCTTC. Together with reference TRBV5-4 and TRBJ2-1, the CDR3 gives the full variable domain: ETGVTQSPTHLIKTRGQQVTLRCSSQSGHNTVSWYQQALGQGPQFIFQYYREEENGRGNFPPRFSGLQFPNYSSELNVNALELDDSALYLCASSFRLVNNEQFFGPGTRLTVL.

This chain connects TRBV2 to TRBJ2-7, with 8 bases identical to TRBD1. Germline assignment: CDR1 SNHLY and CDR2 FYNNEI. V trimming: 4 bases; J trimming: 4 bases; junction bases outside the gene matches: 9. CDR3 size: 15 residues. Here the CDR3 DNA reads TGTGCCAGCAGTGCCGTCCAGGGGGCTACGTACGAGCAGTACTTC. It encodes CASSAVQGATYEQYF.

This clone is a singleton in its sample. The J gene is TRBJ1-5, the V gene TRBV12-3 or TRBV12-4; D is ambiguous. V was cut by 3 bases and J by 8 bases, with 8 bases left in between. This CDR3 comprises 12 residues. The CDR3 DNA follows: TGTGCCAGCAGTTTCTGGCAGGAGCCCCAGCATTTT. It translates to CASSFWQEPQHF.

In this sample, this clone turned up once. The chain joins TRBV5-1 to TRBJ2-3; unclear D gene. The V end was cut by 1 base, the J end by 5 bases, with 11 bases between. The CDR3 has 14 residues. The germline V gene encodes CDR1 SGHRS and CDR2 YFSETQ. The CDR3 nucleotides are TGCGCCAGCAGCTTGTCGACTGTGGGAGATACGCAGTATTTT. Amino acid sequence: CASSLSTVGDTQYF. Filled out from reference TRBV5-1 and TRBJ2-3, the complete variable domain reads KAGVTQTPRYLIKTRGQQVTLSCSPISGHRSVSWYQQTPGQGLQFLFEYFSETQRNKGNFPGRFSGRQFSNSRSEMNVSTLELGDSALYLCASSLSTVGDTQYFGPGTRLTVL.

The chain employs TRBV5-4 and TRBJ2-3; TRBD1 might be the D (6 bases). CDR3 length: 14 amino acids. Trimming pared 3 bases from V and 2 bases from J, leaving 10 bases between. Per the germline V gene, CDR1 is SGHNT and CDR2 is YYREEE (reference sequence). The CDR3: CASSWDISTDTQYF. The CDR3 region has the DNA TGTGCCAGCAGCTGGGACATCTCCACAGATACGCAGTATTTT.

This sequence joins TRBV6-1 and TRBJ1-2, with 8 bases matching TRBD1. Germline CDR1 is MNHNS and CDR2 is SASEGT. Trimming removed 2 bases from V and 6 bases from J; junction bases left unmatched: 8. The CDR3 length is 15 residues. For the CDR3, the DNA is TGTGCCAGCAGTGAACCCGGCGGCAGGGGGCATGGCTACACCTTC. This encodes CASSEPGGRGHGYTF.

This clone has just one count. The chain couples TRBV18 to TRBJ1-1; 7 positions match TRBD1. V lost 0 bases and J lost 3; bases outside the gene matches: 7. This CDR3 spans 16 amino acids. CDR1 is KGHSH and CDR2 is LQKENI in the germline V gene. CDR3 residues: CASSPPGQGEDTEAFF. Here the CDR3 DNA reads TGTGCCAGCTCACCACCGGGGCAGGGGGAGGACACTGAAGCTTTCTTT.

The chain links TRBV7-3 to TRBJ2-6; tentatively, D is TRBD1 (6 bases). This CDR3 is built from 19 residues. CDR1 and CDR2 (germline): SGHTA, FQGTGA. The germline V and J ends were trimmed by 5 bases and 0 bases, with 20 bases remaining between them. The CDR3 DNA sequence: TGTGCCAGCAGCCCCTCCCTGGGGGCTATTGGCTCTGGGGCCAACGTCCTGACTTTC. Protein sequence: CASSPSLGAIGSGANVLTF.

This sequence joins TRBV6-4 and TRBJ2-5; 8 bases match TRBD2. The CDR3 is 15 amino acids. V lost 2 bases and J lost 5; bases outside the gene matches: 7. Germline V CDR1 and CDR2: MRHNA, SNTAGT. For the CDR3, the DNA is TGTGCCAGCAGTGACAGGCCGGGGGGGGCTGAGACCCAGTACTTC. It codes for CASSDRPGGAETQYF.

The chain is built from TRBV11-1 and TRBJ2-3; 8 bases map to TRBD2. The germline V gene encodes CDR1 SGHAT and CDR2 FQDESV (reference sequence). The CDR3 sequence is 14 residues long. J gave up 5 bases and V 4 bases, and 5 bases lay outside the gene matches. Written as DNA, the CDR3 is TGTGCCAGCAGCTCCGGGGGGGCAGGAGATACGCAGTATTTT. Amino acids: CASSSGGAGDTQYF. Full variable domain (remainder filled in from reference TRBV11-1 and TRBJ2-3): EAEVAQSPRYKITEKSQAVAFWCDPISGHATLYWYRQILGQGPELLVQFQDESVVDDSQLPKDRFSAERLKGVDSTLKIQPAELGDSAMYLCASSSGGAGDTQYFGPGTRLTVL.

The chain has TRBV19 and TRBJ2-1; 7 nucleotides match TRBD1. With 0 bases clipped from V and 5 bases from J, the junction kept 16 bases outside the gene matches. In germline, CDR1 is LNHDA, CDR2 SQIVND (reference sequence). This CDR3 has 19 amino acids. CDR3 nucleotides: TGTGCCAGTAGTATAGATCTTTGGAGCGAACAGGGGCCCCACAATGAGCAGTTCTTC. Its translation is CASSIDLWSEQGPHNEQFF.

The rearrangement joins TRBV4-3 to TRBJ2-5, with D maybe TRBD1 (6 bases). Trimming shortened V by 5 bases and J by 2 bases, and 18 bases separated the two germline ends. Germline V CDR1 and CDR2: LGHNA, YSLEER. The CDR3 runs to 16 residues. This chain's CDR3 is CASSKGPGQGQETQYF. DNA for the CDR3: TGCGCCAGCAGCAAGGGTCCCGGCCAGGGGCAAGAGACCCAGTACTTC.

This clone was picked up one time. The genes are TRBV6-5 and TRBJ1-1, with D unclear. Per germline, CDR1 MNHEY and CDR2 SVGAGI. This CDR3 comprises 14 residues. V dropped 4 bases and J dropped 0 bases, with 9 bases sitting between them. The DNA for the CDR3 is TGTGCCAGCAGTTTACATAAGATGAACACTGAAGCTTTCTTT. This codes for CASSLHKMNTEAFF.